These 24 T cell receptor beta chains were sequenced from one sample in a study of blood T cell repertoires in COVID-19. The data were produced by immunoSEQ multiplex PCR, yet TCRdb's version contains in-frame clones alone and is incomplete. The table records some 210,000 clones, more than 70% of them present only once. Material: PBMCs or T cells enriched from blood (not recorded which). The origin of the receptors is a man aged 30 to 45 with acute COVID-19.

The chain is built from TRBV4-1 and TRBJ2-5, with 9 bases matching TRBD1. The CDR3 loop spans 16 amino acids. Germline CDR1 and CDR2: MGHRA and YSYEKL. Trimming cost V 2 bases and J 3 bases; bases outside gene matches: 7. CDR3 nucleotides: TGCGCCAGCAGCCAACCCCCAGGACAGGGGAAAGAGACCCAGTACTTC. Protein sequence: CASSQPPGQGKETQYF.

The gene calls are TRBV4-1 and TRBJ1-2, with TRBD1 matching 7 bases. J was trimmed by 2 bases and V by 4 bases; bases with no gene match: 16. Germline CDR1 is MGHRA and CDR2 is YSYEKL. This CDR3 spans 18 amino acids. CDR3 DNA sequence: TGCGCCAGCAGCCCCACCACATTGGGGGACAGACAGAACTATGGCTACACCTTC. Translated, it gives CASSPTTLGDRQNYGYTF.

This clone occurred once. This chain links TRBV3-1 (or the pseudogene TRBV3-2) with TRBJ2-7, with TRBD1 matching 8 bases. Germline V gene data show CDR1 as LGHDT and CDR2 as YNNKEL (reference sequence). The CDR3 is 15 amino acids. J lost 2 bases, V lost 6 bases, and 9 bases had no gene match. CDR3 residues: CASSRGRGQAYEQYF. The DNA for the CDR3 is TGTGCCAGCAGTAGGGGCAGGGGGCAGGCCTACGAGCAGTACTTC.

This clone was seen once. CDR3 in amino acids: CASSLLGTGHYEQYF. The CDR3 DNA reads TGCGCCAGCAGCTTGCTGGGGACAGGGCACTACGAGCAGTACTTC. V usage is TRBV5-1 and J usage is TRBJ2-7, with TRBD1 matching over 9 bases. After removal of 1 base from V and 3 bases from J, the junction contained 5 bases not matched to a gene. Looked up from germline, CDR1 is SGHRS and CDR2 is YFSETQ. This CDR3 has 15 amino acids.

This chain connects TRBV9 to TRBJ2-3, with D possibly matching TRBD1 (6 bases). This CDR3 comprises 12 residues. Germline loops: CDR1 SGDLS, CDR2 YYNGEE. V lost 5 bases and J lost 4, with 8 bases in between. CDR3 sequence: CASSHRADTQYF. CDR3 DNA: TGTGCCAGCAGTCACAGGGCAGATACGCAGTATTTT.

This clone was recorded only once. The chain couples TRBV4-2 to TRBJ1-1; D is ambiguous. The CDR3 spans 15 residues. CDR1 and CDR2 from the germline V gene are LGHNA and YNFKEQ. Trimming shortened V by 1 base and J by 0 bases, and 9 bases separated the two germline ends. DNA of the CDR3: TGTGCCAGCAGCCAAGTTCCCCAGGTGAACACTGAAGCTTTCTTT. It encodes CASSQVPQVNTEAFF.

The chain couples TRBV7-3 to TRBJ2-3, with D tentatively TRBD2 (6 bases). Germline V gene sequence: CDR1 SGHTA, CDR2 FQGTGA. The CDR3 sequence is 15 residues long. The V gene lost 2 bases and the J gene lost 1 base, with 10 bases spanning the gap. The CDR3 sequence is CASSLWRGGTDTQYF. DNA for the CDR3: TGTGCCAGCAGCTTATGGCGGGGTGGCACAGATACGCAGTATTTT.

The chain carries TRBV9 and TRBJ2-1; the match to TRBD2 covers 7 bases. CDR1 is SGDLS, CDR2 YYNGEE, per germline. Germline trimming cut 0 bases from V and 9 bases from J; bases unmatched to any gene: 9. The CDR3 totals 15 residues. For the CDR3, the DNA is TGTGCCAGCAGCGTAGTTGCTAGCGGCTTACCTGAGCAGTTCTTC. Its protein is CASSVVASGLPEQFF.

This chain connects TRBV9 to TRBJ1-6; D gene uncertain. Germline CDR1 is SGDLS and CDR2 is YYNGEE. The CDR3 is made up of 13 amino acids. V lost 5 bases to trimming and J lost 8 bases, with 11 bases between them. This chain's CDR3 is CASRREEDSPLHF. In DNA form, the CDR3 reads TGTGCCAGCAGGCGGGAAGAAGATTCACCCCTCCACTTT.

The CDR3 spells CASSALSGYEQYF. CDR3 in DNA: TGTGCCAGCAGCGCACTATCAGGGTACGAGCAGTACTTC. This chain links TRBV13 with TRBJ2-7, with a tentative D call TRBD1 (5 bases). The CDR3 is 13 residues long. Germline loops: CDR1 PRHDT, CDR2 FYEKMQ (reference sequence). V was clipped by 5 bases and J by 4 bases, with 12 bases between them.

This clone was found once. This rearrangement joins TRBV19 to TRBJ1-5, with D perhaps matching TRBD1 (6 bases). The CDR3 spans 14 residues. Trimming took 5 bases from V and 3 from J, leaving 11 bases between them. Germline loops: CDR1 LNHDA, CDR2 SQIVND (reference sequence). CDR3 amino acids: CASSPTGTNQPQHF. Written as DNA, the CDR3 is TGTGCCAGTAGTCCAACAGGGACCAATCAGCCCCAGCATTTT.

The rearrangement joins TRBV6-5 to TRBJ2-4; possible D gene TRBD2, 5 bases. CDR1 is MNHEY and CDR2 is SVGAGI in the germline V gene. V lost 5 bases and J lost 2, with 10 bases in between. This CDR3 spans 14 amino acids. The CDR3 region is CASSPSGSKNIQYF. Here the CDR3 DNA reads TGTGCCAGCAGTCCCAGCGGCTCCAAAAACATTCAGTACTTC.

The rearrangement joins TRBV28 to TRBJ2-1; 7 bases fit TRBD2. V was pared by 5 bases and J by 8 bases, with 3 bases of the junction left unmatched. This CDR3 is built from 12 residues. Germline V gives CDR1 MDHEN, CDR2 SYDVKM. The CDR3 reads CASSNGRDEQFF. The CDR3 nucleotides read TGTGCCAGCAGTAATGGGAGGGATGAGCAGTTCTTC.

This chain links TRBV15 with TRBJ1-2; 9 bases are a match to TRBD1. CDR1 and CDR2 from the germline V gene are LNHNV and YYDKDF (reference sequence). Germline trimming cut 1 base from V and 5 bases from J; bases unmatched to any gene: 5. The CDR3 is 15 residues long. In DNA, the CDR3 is TGTGCCACCAGCAGAGGGGACAGGGTAGAATATGGCTACACCTTC. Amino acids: CATSRGDRVEYGYTF. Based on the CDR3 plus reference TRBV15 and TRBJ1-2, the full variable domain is DAMVIQNPRYQVTQFGKPVTLSCSQTLNHNVMYWYQQKSSQAPKLLFHYYDKDFNNEADTPDNFQSRRPNTSFCFLDIRSPGLGDTAMYLCATSRGDRVEYGYTFGSGTRLTVV.

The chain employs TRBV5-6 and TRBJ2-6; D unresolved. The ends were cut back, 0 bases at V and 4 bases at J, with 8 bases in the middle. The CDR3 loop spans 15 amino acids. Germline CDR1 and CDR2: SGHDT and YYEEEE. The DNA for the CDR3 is TGTGCCAGCAGCTTGGTGGAGTCCGGGGCCAACGTCCTGACTTTC. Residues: CASSLVESGANVLTF.

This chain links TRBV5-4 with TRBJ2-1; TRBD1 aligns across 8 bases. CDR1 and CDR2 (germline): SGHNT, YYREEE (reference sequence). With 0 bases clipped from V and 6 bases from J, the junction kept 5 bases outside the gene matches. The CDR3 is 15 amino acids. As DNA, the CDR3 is TGTGCCAGCAGCTTGGGGCAGGGGGCTAGCAATGAGCAGTTCTTC. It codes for CASSLGQGASNEQFF. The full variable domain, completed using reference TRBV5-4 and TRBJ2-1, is ETGVTQSPTHLIKTRGQQVTLRCSSQSGHNTVSWYQQALGQGPQFIFQYYREEENGRGNFPPRFSGLQFPNYSSELNVNALELDDSALYLCASSLGQGASNEQFFGPGTRLTVL.

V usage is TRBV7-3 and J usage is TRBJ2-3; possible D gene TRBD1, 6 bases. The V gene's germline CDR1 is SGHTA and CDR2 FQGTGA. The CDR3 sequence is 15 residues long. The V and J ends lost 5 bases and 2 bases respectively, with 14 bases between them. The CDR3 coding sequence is TGTGCCAGCAGCCCGTACCCAGGGGTCACAGATACGCAGTATTTT. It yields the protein CASSPYPGVTDTQYF.

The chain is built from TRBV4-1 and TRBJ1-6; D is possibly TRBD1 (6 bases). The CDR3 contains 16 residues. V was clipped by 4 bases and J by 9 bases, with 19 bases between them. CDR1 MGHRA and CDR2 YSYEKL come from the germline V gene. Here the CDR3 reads CASSPRGDTGGSPLHF. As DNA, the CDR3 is TGCGCCAGCAGCCCCAGGGGAGACACCGGTGGTTCACCCCTCCACTTT.

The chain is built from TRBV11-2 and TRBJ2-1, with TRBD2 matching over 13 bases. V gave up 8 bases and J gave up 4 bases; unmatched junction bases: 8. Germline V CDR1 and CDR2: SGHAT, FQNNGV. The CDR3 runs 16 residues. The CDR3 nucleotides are TGTGCCAGCGGCCAGCTGGGACTAGCGGGGTACAATGAGCAGTTCTTC. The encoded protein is CASGQLGLAGYNEQFF.

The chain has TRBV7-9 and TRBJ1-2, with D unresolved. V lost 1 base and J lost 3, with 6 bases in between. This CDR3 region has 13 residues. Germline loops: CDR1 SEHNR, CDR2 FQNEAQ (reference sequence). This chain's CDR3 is CASSLEGDYGYTF. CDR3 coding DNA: TGTGCCAGCAGCTTAGAGGGAGACTATGGCTACACCTTC. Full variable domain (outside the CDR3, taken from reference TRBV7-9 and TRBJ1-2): DTGVSQNPRHKITKRGQNVTFRCDPISEHNRLYWYRQTLGQGPEFLTYFQNEAQLEKSRLLSDRFSAERPKGSFSTLEIQRTEQGDSAMYLCASSLEGDYGYTFGSGTRLTVV.

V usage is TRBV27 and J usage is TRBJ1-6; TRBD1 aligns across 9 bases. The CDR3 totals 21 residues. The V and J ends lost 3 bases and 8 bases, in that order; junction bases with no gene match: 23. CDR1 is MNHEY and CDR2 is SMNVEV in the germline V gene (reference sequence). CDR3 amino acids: CASSFRYRDRVARDGDSPLHF. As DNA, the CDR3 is TGTGCCAGCAGTTTCCGCTACCGGGACAGGGTCGCCCGAGACGGGGATTCACCCCTCCACTTT.

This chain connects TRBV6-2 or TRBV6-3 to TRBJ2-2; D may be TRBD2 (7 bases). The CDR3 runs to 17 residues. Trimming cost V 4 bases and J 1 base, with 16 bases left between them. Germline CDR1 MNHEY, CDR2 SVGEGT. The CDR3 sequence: CASSSQGGAWNTGELFF. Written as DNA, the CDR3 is TGTGCCAGCAGTTCCCAAGGGGGGGCCTGGAACACCGGGGAGCTGTTTTTT.

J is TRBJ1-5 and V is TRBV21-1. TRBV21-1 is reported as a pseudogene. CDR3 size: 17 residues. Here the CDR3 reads CASSKALRGSCNQPQHF. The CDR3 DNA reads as TGTGCCAGCAGCAAAGCGCTTCGGGGGAGTTGCAATCAGCCCCAGCATTTT.

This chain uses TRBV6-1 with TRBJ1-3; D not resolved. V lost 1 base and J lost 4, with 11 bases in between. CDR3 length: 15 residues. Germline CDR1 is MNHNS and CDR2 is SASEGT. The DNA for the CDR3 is TGTGCCAGCAGTGAAGGAGGGAACTGGGGAAACACCATATATTTT. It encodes CASSEGGNWGNTIYF.